The 5 T cell receptor beta chains below all came from one sample that was sequenced in a study of T-cell reconstitution after alpha-beta-depleted transplantation in children. During its preparation, the TCRbeta library received unique molecular identifiers. TCRdb itself ran the PCR reads through MiXCR, one entry per CDR3 protein. This table holds approximately 300,000 distinct CDR3 sequences, approximately 10% found once. The sample here was peripheral blood, taken 180 days after TCRalphabeta/CD19-depleted stem cell transplant. These receptors originate from a male patient between 2 and 10 years old who had a stem cell transplant for chronic granulomatous disease, so the T cells may come from the graft donor.

This clonotype was detected ten times or more. The chain uses TRBV7-6 and TRBJ1-5; D gene uncertain. The CDR3 consists of 13 residues. Germline values: CDR1 SGHVS, CDR2 FNYEAQ. With 4 bases removed from V and 6 bases from J, the gap between germline ends came to 10 bases. The CDR3 region has the DNA TGTGCCAGCAGCTCCGGGGAGAGTCAGCCCCAGCATTTT. Its translation: CASSSGESQPQHF.

This clonotype came up a few times. The chain is built from TRBV28 and TRBJ2-3, with D hard to call. CDR3 length equals 15 residues. V was trimmed by 6 bases and J by 2 bases, leaving 15 bases between them. CDR1 MDHEN and CDR2 SYDVKM come from the germline V gene. The CDR3 DNA sequence: TGTGCCAGCAGCCCTTCCTTGACGGTCACAGATACGCAGTATTTT. This translates into CASSPSLTVTDTQYF.

In this sample, this clonotype turned up a few times. V gene TRBV25-1 combines with J gene TRBJ2-5, with D unclear. Germline loops: CDR1 MGHDK, CDR2 SYGVNS. Trimming took off 6 bases at V and 5 bases at J, with 4 bases between the two ends. There are 10 residues in the CDR3. The CDR3 nucleotides are TGTGCCAGCAGGTTCGAGACCCAGTACTTC. This sequence encodes CASRFETQYF.

In its sample, this clonotype was seen many times. V is TRBV20-1 and J is TRBJ2-1; 9 nucleotides match TRBD2. This CDR3 has 16 residues. Germline V gives CDR1 DFQATT, CDR2 SNEGSKA (reference sequence). Losses at the gene ends were 0 bases for V and 8 bases for J; bases not matched to a gene: 11. Here the CDR3 reads CSARDFPGLAVYEQFF. DNA of the CDR3: TGCAGTGCTAGAGACTTCCCGGGACTAGCAGTATATGAGCAGTTCTTC.

The chain uses TRBV28 and TRBJ1-6, with TRBD1 matching 9 bases. Germline CDR1 reads MDHEN; CDR2 reads SYDVKM. There are 16 residues in the CDR3. V was pared by 6 bases and J by 2 bases, with 5 bases of the junction left unmatched. The CDR3 protein is CASRPGQGTYNSPLHF. The CDR3 nucleotides read TGTGCCAGCAGACCGGGACAGGGAACCTATAATTCACCCCTCCACTTT.